This TCR beta chain came from a study of beta chain features in type 1 diabetes. Since all of the isolated RNA was reverse transcribed, expressed TCRB transcripts were what got sequenced. The repertoire was sequenced with immunoSEQ multiplex PCR; TCRdb's copy has only in-frame clones and lacks some. Of 680,000 or so clones in the sample, about an eighth were seen once. Study-level points and caveats: Shortening of TCRB CDR3s, moderate but significant, appeared in all four CD4+ subsets of Type 1 diabetes patients.

The CDR3 sequence is 16 residues long. V lost 4 bases, J lost 5 bases, and 7 bases stayed unmatched. The V gene's germline CDR1 is SGHNT and CDR2 YYREEE (reference sequence). With regard to this clone: Antigen unknown.

Sequencing used naive CD4+ T cells from blood. The TCR comes from a man aged 18 to 29 with type 1 diabetes. The rearrangement uses TRBV5-4 and TRBJ2-1; 12 nucleotides agree with TRBD2. This CDR3 reads CASSPQRLAGDNEQFF. DNA of the CDR3: TGTGCCAGCAGCCCACAACGACTAGCGGGAGACAATGAGCAGTTCTTC. Based on the CDR3 plus reference TRBV5-4 and TRBJ2-1, the full variable domain is ETGVTQSPTHLIKTRGQQVTLRCSSQSGHNTVSWYQQALGQGPQFIFQYYREEENGRGNFPPRFSGLQFPNYSSELNVNALELDDSALYLCASSPQRLAGDNEQFFGPGTRLTVL.